A selection of T cell receptor beta chains follows, all from one sample in a study of CD8+CD57+ T cells in acquired aplastic anemia. TCRdb analysed the reads with MiXCR anew, one entry per CDR3 protein. The table includes roughly 420,000 distinct CDR3 sequences, 65% to 80% detected once. The sample comprised sorted CD4+, CD8+, or CD8+CD57+ T cells (not recorded which) from PBMCs. These TCRs come from a human donor in good health, serving as a control. Both conserved end residues are part of each CDR3. The D gene is left open where the match is weak. For some rows the clone size is stated as once, few or many, or as a class when expanded; others skip it.

J | V | D | size | CDR3 | DNA
TRBJ1-1 | TRBV15 | NA | NA | CATLSGGALTEAFF | TGTGCCACCCTTTCGGGGGGCGCGTTAACTGAAGCTTTCTTT
TRBJ2-1 | TRBV29-1 | NA | many | CSVGGGLYNEQFF | TGCAGCGTTGGTGGAGGACTTTACAATGAGCAGTTCTTC
TRBJ2-7 | TRBV9 | TRBD1 | NA | CASSVSTGLTYEQYF | TGTGCCAGCAGCGTATCGACAGGGCTTACCTACGAGCAGTACTTC
TRBJ1-1 | TRBV20-1 | NA | NA | CSAKQGRYGSEAFF | TGCAGTGCTAAACAGGGTCGGTATGGCTCTGAAGCTTTCTTT
TRBJ2-7 | TRBV7-2 | NA | NA | CASSPGPGTYEQYF | TGTGCCAGCAGCCCGGGGCCGGGGACCTACGAGCAGTACTTC
TRBJ2-1 | TRBV7-9 | NA | NA | CASSTGHGAVQYFF | TGTGCCAGCAGCACAGGACATGGCGCCGTCCAGTACTTCTTC
TRBJ1-1 | TRBV5-6 | NA | NA | CASSRVGVTEAFF | TGTGCCAGCAGCCGAGTAGGGGTCACTGAAGCTTTCTTT
TRBJ1-2 | TRBV12-3/TRBV12-4 | NA | many | CASSLQPANYGYTF | TGTGCCAGCAGTTTGCAGCCAGCTAACTATGGCTACACCTTC
TRBJ2-1 | TRBV11-1 | TRBD2 | few | CASSILVGLAGVNNEQFF | TGTGCCAGCAGCATACTTGTGGGACTAGCGGGGGTAAACAATGAGCAGTTCTTC
TRBJ2-3 | TRBV27 | NA | NA | CASSLLQGIGDTQYF | TGTGCCAGCAGTTTATTACAGGGAATAGGAGATACGCAGTATTTT
TRBJ2-3 | TRBV5-8 | NA | NA | CASSSYRVHTDTQYF | TGTGCCAGCAGTAGTTACAGGGTACACACAGATACGCAGTATTTT
TRBJ2-7 | TRBV19 | NA | NA | CASSTTTNTEAFFGQF | NA
TRBJ1-4 | TRBV6-5 | NA | NA | CASRREGSNEKLFF | TGTGCCAGCAGAAGGGAGGGTTCTAATGAAAAACTGTTTTTT
TRBJ1-6 | TRBV7-2 | NA | NA | CAGSRQGGITGALLHF | TGTGCCGGCAGCCGGCAGGGTGGTATCACCGGGGCGCTGCTCCACTTT
TRBJ2-7 | TRBV7-6 | NA | NA | CASSPRVGEQYF | TGTGCCAGCAGCCCTCGTGTCGGCGAGCAGTACTTC
TRBJ2-7 | TRBV15 | NA | NA | CATSRQSGSYEQYF | TGTGCCACCAGCAGACAGTCGGGCTCCTACGAGCAGTACTTC
TRBJ2-7 | TRBV27 | TRBD2 | few | CASSLVGTSCDFSYEQYF | TGTGCCAGCAGTTTAGTCGGGACTAGCTGCGATTTCTCCTACGAGCAGTACTTC
TRBJ2-3 | TRBV7-3 | NA | NA | CASSLGPPTHVLTF | TGTGCCAGCAGCTTAGGTCCCCCCACCCACGTCCTAACTTTT
TRBJ2-1 | TRBV7-2 | NA | NA | CASSLGAETQYFGQFF | NA
TRBJ2-7 | TRBV9 | NA | NA | CATSRDLGVGDYF | TGTGCCACCAGCCGAGACCTCGGGGTAGGGGACTACTTC
TRBJ1-6 | TRBV25-1 | NA | NA | CASSATSSYNSPLHF | TGTGCCAGCAGTGCCACGAGCTCCTATAATTCACCCCTCCACTTT
TRBJ1-3 | TRBV19 | NA | NA | CATLESRISRNTIYF | TGTGCCACCCTGGAGAGCCGCATCTCTCGAAACACCATATATTTT
TRBJ2-7 | TRBV2 | TRBD1 | many | CASNGDRGHEQYF | TGTGCCAGCAATGGGGACAGGGGCCACGAGCAGTACTTC
TRBJ2-3 | TRBV2 | NA | NA | CASRGSPGTDTQYF | TGTGCCAGCAGAGGATCGCCAGGCACAGATACGCAGTATTTT
TRBJ2-5 | TRBV9 | NA | many | CASSANGEYQETQYF | TGTGCCAGCAGCGCAAACGGAGAGTACCAAGAGACCCAGTACTTC
TRBJ1-4 | TRBV11-3 | TRBD1 | NA | CASSTWDRGGETNEKLFF | TGTGCCAGCAGCACCTGGGACAGGGGGGGGGAAACTAATGAAAAACTGTTTTTT
TRBJ2-7 | TRBV5-8 | TRBD1 | once | CASSLGQPSVYEQYF | TGCGCCAGCAGCTTGGGACAGCCATCTGTATACGAGCAGTACTTC
TRBJ1-4 | TRBV6-1 | NA | few | CASSAGGYSNEKLFF | TGTGCCAGCAGTGCCGGGGGATACTCAAATGAAAAACTGTTTTTT
TRBJ2-3 | TRBV25-1 | NA | few | CASSGNTDTQYF | TGTGCCAGCAGTGGAAATACAGATACGCAGTATTTT